What follows are 3 T cell receptor beta chains derived from one specimen sequenced in a study of shared clonotypes between healthy human individuals. Profiling relied on immunoSEQ multiplex PCR, and the TCRdb table lists in-frame clones only, not all of them. The repertoire holds millions of clones, approximately 92% seen once, with roughly 0.15% in the top ten. The sequencing input was naive CD4+ T cells sorted from blood. Described subset: CD45RA+ positively selected. These receptor sequences come from a young man in good health.

The rearrangement joins TRBV9 to TRBJ2-7; TRBD2 matches at 9 bases. The CDR3 loop spans 16 amino acids. The V gene's germline CDR1 is SGDLS and CDR2 YYNGEE. Trimming took 3 bases from V and 4 from J; bases not matched to a gene: 11. CDR3 coding DNA: TGTGCCAGCAGCGGCACGGGGCGGGAGGGAATATACGAGCAGTACTTC. It yields the protein CASSGTGREGIYEQYF.

The chain uses TRBV2 and TRBJ2-7; a possible D gene is TRBD2 (5 bases). The CDR3 totals 14 residues. Trimming took off 2 bases at V and 4 bases at J, with 12 bases between the two ends. Germline values: CDR1 SNHLY, CDR2 FYNNEI. The CDR3 region is CASSETGFGYEQYF. The CDR3 bases are TGTGCCAGCAGTGAAACGGGGTTTGGGTACGAGCAGTACTTC.

The V and J genes are TRBV29-1 and TRBJ2-5; D may be TRBD2 (5 bases). Between the trimmed V and J ends, which lost 3 bases and 1 base, there was a span of 12 bases. The CDR3 length is 14 residues. The germline V gene has CDR1 SQVTM and CDR2 ANQGSEA. CDR3 in amino acids: CSVDRGSSQETQYF. CDR3 bases: TGCAGCGTTGATAGAGGGTCCTCCCAAGAGACCCAGTACTTC.